This paragraph covers one TCR beta chain sequence. Its target is not known. These data originate in a study of T cell responses to AZD1222 COVID-19 vaccine. Study observations and caveats: Two AZD1222 doses significantly raised spike-specific TCR breadth and depth over controls. Possibly, clonal diversity was underestimated; donors were largely white British and included more females. Spike-spanning, vaccine-associated CD4 TCRs were dominant at 160-218 and 743-854. After the peak T cell response, and only then, were repertoires sampled.

Data came from immunoSEQ multiplex PCR; TCRdb stores just in-frame clones and leaves some out. Of under 150,000 clones listed, roughly 88% were seen once; the top ten hold roughly 3.7%. The CDR3 extends over 14 amino acids. The germline V gene encodes CDR1 SGHTA and CDR2 FQGNSA. Deletions cut 6 bases from V and 0 bases from J, with 9 bases between. Specimen: peripheral blood, collected on day 0 of MenACWY control vaccination. This rearrangement joins TRBV7-2 to TRBJ1-3, with D tentatively TRBD1 (6 bases). This clonotype was obtained from an adult in good health. The CDR3 sequence: CASRKGGSGNTIYF. DNA for the CDR3: TGTGCCAGCAGAAAGGGGGGCTCTGGAAACACCATATATTTT. Full variable domain (outside the CDR3, taken from reference TRBV7-2 and TRBJ1-3): GAGVSQSPSNKVTEKGKDVELRCDPISGHTALYWYRQSLGQGLEFLIYFQGNSAPDKSGLPSDRFSAERTGGSVSTLTIQRTQQEDSAVYLCASRKGGSGNTIYFGEGSWLTVV.